The clone carrying this TCR beta chain was counted a single time. This entry is derived from a study of shared clonotypes between healthy human individuals. About the research overall: The study enrolled a couple of women and three men aged 18 to 49.

V shed 4 bases and J 0 bases; nucleotides not matched to a gene: 4. The CDR3 consists of 16 residues. Germline V gene data show CDR1 as LGHNA and CDR2 as YNFKEQ. TCRdb's copy holds only in-frame clones and misses some; the assay was immunoSEQ multiplex PCR. Of about 2.3 million clones in the sample, more than 85% were seen once. This clonotype was obtained from a man in his late teens or twenties in good health. Some clones in this sample may be carry-over from other donors' samples. The sequenced material came from naive CD4+ T cells from PBMCs. Stated subset: CD45RA+ positively selected. The V gene is TRBV4-2, the J gene TRBJ2-3, with 10 bases fitting TRBD2. CDR3 loop: CASSRGLAESTDTQYF. In DNA, the CDR3 is TGTGCCAGCAGCCGAGGACTAGCGGAAAGCACAGATACGCAGTATTTT.